This entry lists 22 T cell receptor beta chains sequenced from one sample in a study of regulatory dendritic cells for organ transplantation listed by TCRdb under 2017. The library was made by the immunoSEQ multiplex PCR assay. What TCRdb holds here is the immuneACCESS table cut down to in-frame rearrangements. Part of the clones is not present; checked against another copy, under half of the missing clones reflect an unresolved V gene, and the others are unexplained. A total of roughly 27,000 clones appear in this sample, 82% of them only once. The ten largest clones represent less than 0.5% of the sample. The sequenced sample was naive CD8+ T cells from blood. The sample's cell subset or site label is to be understood as: CD45RA+ naive T cells. These receptors were taken from a human donor in good health.

This chain connects TRBV7-2 to TRBJ2-7, with D tentatively TRBD2 (6 bases). V was trimmed by 2 bases and J by 3 bases, leaving 8 bases between them. The CDR3 contains 13 residues. From germline, CDR1 is SGHTA and CDR2 FQGNSA. The CDR3 region is CASSLTSSYEQYF. The CDR3 nucleotides are TGTGCCAGCAGCTTAACTAGCAGCTACGAGCAGTACTTC.

The chain combines TRBV9 with TRBJ2-1, with 9 bases lining up with TRBD1. There are 14 residues in the CDR3. CDR1 is SGDLS, CDR2 YYNGEE, per germline. The junction had 6 bases not matched to a gene; V was cut back by 4 bases and J by 7 bases. The CDR3 spells CASSHRDRENEQFF. DNA of the CDR3: TGTGCCAGCAGCCATCGGGACAGGGAGAATGAGCAGTTCTTC.

This chain links TRBV10-3 with TRBJ1-2, with D possibly matching TRBD1 (5 bases). Germline-derived CDR1 and CDR2 are ENHRY and SYGVKD. The length of the CDR3 is 14 residues. Trimming cost V 3 bases and J 6 bases, with 14 bases left between them. The CDR3 bases are TGTGCCATCAGTGAAGGGGCAGGGATTGATGGCTACACCTTC. This codes for CAISEGAGIDGYTF.

This clone was detected a few times. The chain has TRBV9 and TRBJ1-5, with 7 bases matching TRBD1. Germline CDR1 is SGDLS and CDR2 is YYNGEE. This CDR3 region has 15 residues. V lost 2 bases and J lost 6; bases outside the gene matches: 8. CDR3 coding DNA: TGTGCCAGCAGCGTGGGGGACAGACGAAGTCAGCCCCAGCATTTT. This translates into CASSVGDRRSQPQHF.

This clone turned up a few times. The V call is TRBV11-2, the J call TRBJ1-4; 9 bases match TRBD1. V gave up 5 bases and J gave up 5 bases; unmatched junction bases: 3. Germline V gives CDR1 SGHAT, CDR2 FQNNGV. This CDR3 comprises 14 residues. The CDR3 nucleotides are TGTGCCAGCAGCGTGACAGGGGGAAATGAAAAACTGTTTTTT. It codes for CASSVTGGNEKLFF.

The chain uses TRBV27 and TRBJ2-5, with D possibly matching TRBD1 (6 bases). The CDR3 spans 14 residues. The V end was cut by 7 bases, the J end by 4 bases, with 16 bases between. Per the germline V gene, CDR1 is MNHEY and CDR2 is SMNVEV (reference sequence). CDR3 in DNA: TGTGCCAGCACGTTGGCCAGGGGACGAGAGACCCAGTACTTC. Protein sequence: CASTLARGRETQYF.

The rearrangement uses TRBV7-9 and TRBJ2-3, with D maybe TRBD1 (6 bases). V lost 5 bases to trimming and J lost 6 bases, with 21 bases between them. The CDR3 consists of 16 residues. Germline-derived CDR1 and CDR2 are SEHNR and FQNEAQ (reference sequence). CDR3 nucleotide sequence: TGTGCCAGCAGCCCAGGACTGGGGGCCTTCGTCGATACGCAGTATTTT. Protein sequence: CASSPGLGAFVDTQYF. Supplemented by reference TRBV7-9 and TRBJ2-3, the full variable domain reads DTGVSQNPRHKITKRGQNVTFRCDPISEHNRLYWYRQTLGQGPEFLTYFQNEAQLEKSRLLSDRFSAERPKGSFSTLEIQRTEQGDSAMYLCASSPGLGAFVDTQYFGPGTRLTVL.

V is TRBV11-2 and J is TRBJ2-5; possibly TRBD2 for D (5 bases). Germline V gene data show CDR1 as SGHAT and CDR2 as FQNNGV. Trimming cost V 0 bases and J 9 bases, with 8 bases left between them. This CDR3 is 12 amino acids long. CDR3 DNA sequence: TGTGCCAGCAGCTTAGATGCCGGGGCCCAGTACTTC. Protein sequence: CASSLDAGAQYF.

This chain joins TRBV4-3 and TRBJ2-1; 14 nucleotides align to TRBD2. V lost 1 base to trimming and J lost 10 bases; unmatched junction nucleotides: 3. The germline V gene has CDR1 LGHNA and CDR2 YSLEER. The CDR3 has 15 amino acids. DNA for the CDR3: TGCGCCAGCAGCCAAGGACTAGCGGGGGGGTCGGAGCAGTTCTTC. This encodes CASSQGLAGGSEQFF.

This clone was recorded only once. The genes are TRBV5-1 and TRBJ2-1; TRBD1 aligns across 10 bases. CDR1 is SGHRS and CDR2 is YFSETQ in the germline V gene. This CDR3 has 15 amino acids. V lost 5 bases, J lost 4 bases, and 6 bases stayed unmatched. The chain's CDR3 is CASSSGTGAYNEQFF. The CDR3 DNA follows: TGCGCCAGCAGTTCCGGGACAGGGGCTTACAATGAGCAGTTCTTC.

The chain carries TRBV11-2 and TRBJ2-1; 7 positions agree with TRBD1. CDR3 length equals 17 residues. V was clipped by 0 bases and J by 1 base; unmatched bases: 6. Germline values: CDR1 SGHAT, CDR2 FQNNGV. CDR3 sequence reads: CASSLDLPGQSYNEQFF. In DNA form, the CDR3 reads TGTGCCAGCAGCTTAGACCTTCCGGGACAGTCCTACAATGAGCAGTTCTTC.

The rearrangement uses TRBV18 and TRBJ2-7; D perhaps matches TRBD2 (6 bases). The V and J ends lost 2 bases and 4 bases respectively, with 12 bases between them. Germline CDR1 KGHSH, CDR2 LQKENI. The CDR3 runs 14 residues. Written as DNA, the CDR3 is TGTGCCAGCTCACCAAGGAGGGGACCATACGAGCAGTACTTC. It encodes CASSPRRGPYEQYF.

This sequence joins TRBV4-1 and TRBJ1-4; 7 bases align to TRBD1. CDR1 and CDR2 from the germline V gene are MGHRA and YSYEKL. Losses at the gene ends were 2 bases for V and 5 bases for J; bases not matched to a gene: 14. The CDR3 is 18 residues long. The CDR3 DNA sequence: TGCGCCAGCAGCCAAAGATACCCGCAGGGGGGATTAAATGAAAAACTGTTTTTT. The encoded protein is CASSQRYPQGGLNEKLFF.

This chain joins TRBV7-9 and TRBJ1-2; D perhaps matches TRBD1 (6 bases). V lost 1 base to trimming and J lost 6 bases, with 12 bases between them. The CDR3 runs to 14 residues. CDR1 is SEHNR, CDR2 FQNEAQ, per germline (reference sequence). This chain's CDR3 is CASSLVGGAHGYTF. For the CDR3, the DNA is TGTGCCAGCAGCTTAGTAGGGGGGGCACATGGCTACACCTTC.

The chain couples TRBV6-1 to TRBJ2-1, with D tentatively TRBD2 (5 bases). V was trimmed by 4 bases and J by 4 bases, leaving 14 bases between them. CDR3 length equals 15 residues. Per germline, CDR1 MNHNS and CDR2 SASEGT. The CDR3 sequence is CASSAPSGGYNEQFF. As DNA, the CDR3 is TGTGCCAGCAGTGCCCCAAGCGGAGGTTACAATGAGCAGTTCTTC.

The chain couples TRBV4-1 to TRBJ1-1; TRBD1 is a possible D gene (5 bases). Germline-derived CDR1 and CDR2 are MGHRA and YSYEKL. This CDR3 contains 15 residues. The germline V and J ends were trimmed by 1 base and 4 bases, with 13 bases remaining between them. The CDR3, as DNA: TGCGCCAGCAGCCAAGCCCTCGGGGGGACCACTGAAGCTTTCTTT. It is translated as CASSQALGGTTEAFF.

The rearrangement uses TRBV7-8 and TRBJ2-7; 7 nucleotides match TRBD2. With V trimmed by 3 bases and J by 0 bases, 5 bases remained unmatched. The CDR3 has 15 residues. From germline, CDR1 is SGHVS and CDR2 FQNEAQ. CDR3 loop: CASSFLTSSSYEQYF. CDR3 nucleotide sequence: TGTGCCAGCAGCTTCCTGACTAGCAGCTCCTACGAGCAGTACTTC.

The chain couples TRBV5-6 to TRBJ1-6; 8 nucleotides agree with TRBD1. The CDR3 sequence is 14 residues long. CDR1 and CDR2 (germline): SGHDT, YYEEEE. V shed 3 bases, J shed 6 bases, and the junction held 2 bases outside the gene matches. CDR3 DNA sequence: TGTGCCAGCAGCTCAGGACAGGGTAATTCACCCCTCCACTTT. It translates to CASSSGQGNSPLHF.

V usage is TRBV19 and J usage is TRBJ2-2, with D tentatively TRBD2 (5 bases). The germline V gene has CDR1 LNHDA and CDR2 SQIVND (reference sequence). CDR3 length: 12 residues. V gave up 4 bases and J gave up 6 bases, with 6 bases separating them. In DNA, the CDR3 is TGTGCCAGTAGTAAGGGAGCCGGGGAGCTGTTTTTT. Its translation: CASSKGAGELFF.

This rearrangement joins TRBV29-1 to TRBJ2-3, with D perhaps matching TRBD1 (5 bases). CDR3 length: 14 amino acids. The germline V gene encodes CDR1 SQVTM and CDR2 ANQGSEA. Trimming removed 0 bases from V and 4 bases from J, with 11 bases in between. CDR3 bases: TGCAGCGTTGAAGAGGAGACCAGGGCAGATACGCAGTATTTT. It translates to CSVEEETRADTQYF.

V and J are TRBV5-4 and TRBJ1-1, with a possible D match to TRBD1 (5 bases). The germline V and J ends were trimmed by 6 bases and 8 bases, with 20 bases remaining between them. Germline V gene sequence: CDR1 SGHNT, CDR2 YYREEE (reference sequence). This CDR3 has 14 residues. CDR3 residues: CASNPVEVRGEAFF. The DNA of the CDR3 is TGTGCCAGCAACCCGGTGGAGGTGCGGGGGGAAGCTTTCTTT.

The V and J genes are TRBV5-6 and TRBJ1-1, with D maybe TRBD1 (5 bases). CDR1 SGHDT and CDR2 YYEEEE come from the germline V gene. The CDR3 spans 12 residues. V was clipped by 3 bases and J by 7 bases, with 10 bases between them. CDR3 sequence reads: CASSWGGIEAFF. The CDR3 bases are TGTGCCAGCAGCTGGGGGGGGATTGAAGCTTTCTTT. Based on the CDR3 plus reference TRBV5-6 and TRBJ1-1, the full variable domain is DAGVTQSPTHLIKTRGQQVTLRCSPKSGHDTVSWYQQALGQGPQFIFQYYEEEERQRGNFPDRFSGHQFPNYSSELNVNALLLGDSALYLCASSWGGIEAFFGQGTRLTVV.